Described below is a single T cell receptor (beta chain) sequence and its context. Its antigen is as yet unknown. This sample is part of a study of CD8+ T cells in alopecia areata. RNA was extracted and reverse transcribed into cDNA as the sequencing template. Here immunoSEQ multiplex PCR was the method, and the copy in TCRdb shows in-frame clones only, minus some. The repertoire includes approximately 100,000 clones, 60% of them detected once, and over 15% sits in the top ten. Study results and limitations: Baseline CD8+ expansion's link to response remains uncertain, as there was one nonresponder.

Specified treatment: oral pan-JAK inhibitor, 5-10 mg twice daily. The CDR3 runs 15 residues. The V end lost 6 bases, the J end lost 2 bases, and 16 bases lay between the germline ends. Germline V gene data show CDR1 as MNHEY and CDR2 as SMNVEV (reference sequence). Sequences were derived from CD8+ T cells sorted from blood, sampled at roughly week 58, from a patient treated with tofacitinib. This chain uses TRBV27 with TRBJ1-2; D is possibly TRBD1 (6 bases). This sequence originates from a human donor with alopecia areata. In DNA form, the CDR3 reads TGTGCCAGCAGGGTGTTTGGGGGGGCAAACTATGGCTACACCTTC. Translating it yields CASRVFGGANYGYTF.